This T cell receptor (beta chain) is drawn from a study of CXCR3-negative and CXCR3-positive naive CD8 T cells. CD45RO-CCR7+CD27+CD95- cells counted as naive CD8+ T cells. Study findings and constraints: In both naive subsets diversity was comparably high, whereas memory CD8+ cells showed much lower diversity. Expression of CXCR3 was partially reduced after cryopreservation, and fresh PBMCs were used in most assays.

Through 5' RACE with UMI labels, the TRB cDNA libraries were prepared. For each CDR3 protein, TCRdb gives one entry from its re-call of the 5' RACE reads, without DNA. Recorded for this sample: over 100,000 distinct CDR3 sequences. Remarks on this clonotype: Its antigen remains unidentified.

The CDR3 contains 15 residues. CDR1 is SQVTM and CDR2 is ANQGSEA in the germline V gene. Sequenced material: naive CXCR3- CD8+ T cells from blood. Subset described: CD45RO-CCR7+CD27+CD95- naive CD8+ T cells lacking CXCR3 (TNR3-). This TCR came from a human donor in good health. Some clones in this sample may be carry-over from other donors' samples. The chain joins TRBV29-1 to TRBJ2-7; the D gene TCRdb calls, TRBD2, cannot be checked with no DNA. The CDR3 sequence: CSVESGLAGTYEQYF.